The subject of this entry is one TCR beta chain. Its antigen is not identified. Sequenced by immunoSEQ multiplex PCR; TCRdb stores in-frame clones only, minus some. Among tens of thousands of clones listed, around nine tenths were seen once. This sample is drawn from a study of T cell responses to AZD1222 COVID-19 vaccine. Across the study: Analyses pooled second doses at about 4 or about 12 weeks.

V lost 4 bases and J lost 2; bases outside the gene matches: 17. This CDR3 is built from 19 residues. From germline, CDR1 is SGHTA and CDR2 FQGNSA. Findings of the study overall: The breadth and depth of Spike-specific TCRs increased once two AZD1222 doses had been given.

The V and J genes are TRBV7-2 and TRBJ2-7, with TRBD2 matching over 10 bases. This sequence originates from an adult in good health. The sample consisted of peripheral blood, taken on day 0 of AZD1222 vaccination. CDR3 loop: CASSSQGPAGGKGAYEQYF. In DNA form, the CDR3 reads TGTGCCAGCAGCTCACAAGGGCCAGCGGGAGGGAAGGGCGCCTACGAGCAGTACTTC.